The 22 T cell receptor beta chains reported below all come from one sample, sequenced in a study of cytomegalovirus exposure and HLA in healthy donors. Primers included in the PCR were 60 Vbeta and 13 Jbeta primers. The assay was immunoSEQ multiplex PCR, and TCRdb's table has in-frame clones only and misses some. The sample gives roughly 150,000 clones, approximately 80% of which show up once; approximately 6.3% is in the top ten. Material for sequencing was PBMCs. The receptors here all came from a woman between 50 and 59 years old in good health and CMV-seropositive.

Regarding this clone: The junction and the germline gene differ at one end; a read error may be behind it. The chain couples TRBV6-6 to TRBJ2-2; D is possibly TRBD1 (6 bases). The CDR3 spans 15 residues. The germline gives CDR1 MNHNY, CDR2 SVGAGI (reference sequence). CDR3 in DNA: TGTGCCAGTTTCCCCGGGACAAAGAACGCCGGGGAGCTGTTTTTT. This encodes CASFPGTKNAGELFF.

V gene TRBV5-6 combines with J gene TRBJ2-7; 7 bases align to TRBD2. The CDR3 runs 15 residues. V lost 5 bases, J lost 2 bases, and 10 bases stayed unmatched. The germline V gene encodes CDR1 SGHDT and CDR2 YYEEEE. The chain's CDR3 is CASRSAREGPYEQYF. CDR3 in DNA: TGTGCCAGCAGGTCCGCGAGGGAGGGCCCCTACGAGCAGTACTTC.

V gene TRBV7-8 combines with J gene TRBJ2-7; 10 nucleotides match TRBD1. The length of the CDR3 is 14 residues. CDR1 is SGHVS and CDR2 is FQNEAQ in the germline V gene. V lost 5 bases and J lost 3; bases outside the gene matches: 4. The CDR3 loop reads CASSTDRGLYEQYF. DNA of the CDR3: TGTGCCAGCAGCACCGACAGGGGGCTCTACGAGCAGTACTTC. The complete variable domain, with remaining parts taken from reference TRBV7-8 and TRBJ2-7, reads GAGVSQSPRYKVAKRGQDVALRCDPISGHVSLFWYQQALGQGPEFLTYFQNEAQLDKSGLPSDRFFAERPEGSVSTLKIQRTQQEDSAVYLCASSTDRGLYEQYFGPGTRLTVT.

The V call is TRBV19, the J call TRBJ1-6; 9 bases agree with TRBD1. Losses at the gene ends were 6 bases for V and 9 bases for J; bases not matched to a gene: 3. Germline values: CDR1 LNHDA, CDR2 SQIVND (reference sequence). The CDR3 covers 13 residues. Here the CDR3 DNA reads TGTGCCAGTAGGACAGGGGGGATTTCACCCCTCCACTTT. This sequence encodes CASRTGGISPLHF.

The CDR3 reads CASLGILPGGRTDTQYF. The CDR3 DNA reads TGTGCCAGTCTCGGTATCCTACCAGGGGGCAGAACAGATACGCAGTATTTT. This chain joins TRBV25-1 and TRBJ2-3, with 8 nucleotides matching TRBD1. This CDR3 has 17 amino acids. The V gene's germline CDR1 is MGHDK and CDR2 SYGVNS. The V gene end was trimmed by 9 bases and the J gene end by 3 bases; junction bases not matched to a gene: 17.

This clone was seen just once. The chain joins TRBV9 to TRBJ1-2; tentatively, D is TRBD1 (6 bases). This CDR3 is 16 amino acids long. Trimming removed 4 bases from V and 4 bases from J, with 20 bases in between. Looked up from germline, CDR1 is SGDLS and CDR2 is YYNGEE. The CDR3 protein is CASSNGGGPGSYGYTF. CDR3 nucleotides: TGTGCCAGCAGCAATGGGGGGGGCCCCGGGAGCTATGGCTACACCTTC.

This clone was picked up one time. The rearrangement joins TRBV4-1 to TRBJ1-1, with D possibly being TRBD1 (6 bases). This CDR3 contains 15 residues. Trimming pared 2 bases from V and 1 base from J, leaving 11 bases between. Per the germline V gene, CDR1 is MGHRA and CDR2 is YSYEKL. The CDR3 nucleotides read TGCGCCAGCAGCCAACGTGACAGGAAGAACACTGAAGCTTTCTTT. Translation gives CASSQRDRKNTEAFF.

The V call is TRBV6-1, the J call TRBJ1-2; 7 bases fit TRBD1. The length of the CDR3 is 13 residues. Germline loops: CDR1 MNHNS, CDR2 SASEGT. The junction had 7 bases not matched to a gene; V was cut back by 7 bases and J by 5 bases. Here the CDR3 DNA reads TGTGCCAGCACAGGACAGGCTCAATATGGCTACACCTTC. As protein: CASTGQAQYGYTF.

The chain has TRBV6-5 and TRBJ1-2; possible D gene TRBD1, 6 bases. Trimming pared 0 bases from V and 4 bases from J, leaving 15 bases between. This CDR3 contains 16 residues. Germline CDR1 MNHEY, CDR2 SVGAGI. The CDR3 loop reads CASSYSSQGLLYGYTF. CDR3 sequence (DNA): TGTGCCAGCAGTTACTCCTCGCAGGGGCTACTCTATGGCTACACCTTC.

This chain connects TRBV5-6 to TRBJ2-7; D perhaps matches TRBD2 (5 bases). The V end lost 0 bases, the J end lost 6 bases, and 13 bases lay between the germline ends. The CDR3 is made up of 14 amino acids. The V gene's germline CDR1 is SGHDT and CDR2 YYEEEE. CDR3 residues: CASSLGVGVGEQYF. The CDR3 DNA reads TGTGCCAGCAGCTTGGGGGTCGGGGTGGGCGAGCAGTACTTC.

V gene TRBV4-3 combines with J gene TRBJ2-7, with TRBD2 as a possible D gene (6 bases). The germline V gene has CDR1 LGHNA and CDR2 YSLEER. The CDR3 totals 14 residues. V was pared by 4 bases and J by 2 bases, with 12 bases between. In DNA, the CDR3 is TGCGCCAGCAGCCTTACTAGCACCCCCTACGAGCAGTACTTC. Translated: CASSLTSTPYEQYF.

The genes are TRBV2 and TRBJ1-6; TRBD1 matches 8 bases. The CDR3 consists of 14 residues. With V trimmed by 6 bases and J by 10 bases, 8 bases remained unmatched. CDR1 and CDR2 from the germline V gene are SNHLY and FYNNEI. CDR3: CASRLDREWSPLHF. In DNA, the CDR3 is TGTGCCAGCAGACTGGACAGGGAATGGTCACCCCTCCACTTT.

The gene calls are TRBV6-1 and TRBJ1-6, with D unclear. CDR3 length: 14 residues. Germline values: CDR1 MNHNS, CDR2 SASEGT. Between the trimmed V and J ends, which lost 0 bases and 14 bases, there was a span of 14 bases. The DNA for the CDR3 is TGTGCCAGCAGTGAAGCGCGGGGAGTAAGGGCCCTCCACTTT. Its protein product is CASSEARGVRALHF.

The chain carries TRBV10-2 and TRBJ1-1; D is possibly TRBD1 (6 bases). Germline V gives CDR1 WSHSY, CDR2 SAAADI. The CDR3 loop spans 16 amino acids. V shed 0 bases and J shed 2 bases, with 13 bases lying between them. The CDR3 DNA follows: TGCGCCAGCAGTGAGTCTAGGGTCAGGGGAAACACTGAAGCTTTCTTT. Translating it yields CASSESRVRGNTEAFF.

The chain uses TRBV2 and TRBJ2-3, with a possible D match to TRBD1 (6 bases). The germline CDR1 and CDR2 sequences are SNHLY and FYNNEI. CDR3 length equals 15 residues. Deletions cut 11 bases from V and 2 bases from J, with 20 bases between. The DNA of the CDR3 is TGTGCCTCCTCTTCCTGGGGGCTAACCACAGATACGCAGTATTTT. It encodes CASSSWGLTTDTQYF.

Points on this clone: An end of the junction differs from the germline gene, which may be a read error. The chain recombines TRBV6-1 with TRBJ2-4; TRBD1 matches 8 bases. The CDR3 spans 19 residues. Per the germline V gene, CDR1 is MNHNS and CDR2 is SASEGT. The CDR3 region is CASREARDRSRATKNIQYF. The CDR3 bases are TGTGCCAGCAGGGAAGCCCGGGACAGGTCCAGGGCAACCAAAAACATTCAGTACTTC.

This chain joins TRBV4-2 and TRBJ2-3; 9 nucleotides match TRBD2. Germline V gene data show CDR1 as LGHNA and CDR2 as YNFKEQ. V shed 1 base, J shed 3 bases, and the junction held 5 bases outside the gene matches. This CDR3 region has 16 residues. The CDR3 sequence: CASSQARGGPTDTQYF. The CDR3 region has the DNA TGTGCCAGCAGCCAAGCGCGGGGGGGCCCAACAGATACGCAGTATTTT.

A note on this clone: The sample holds other DNA sequences that translate to the same CDR3. The rearrangement joins TRBV5-1 to TRBJ2-3; TRBD1 might be the D (7 bases). The CDR3 is 15 amino acids. Germline CDR1 SGHRS, CDR2 YFSETQ. V was pared by 4 bases and J by 0 bases, with 12 bases between. CDR3 protein: CASSPQGGSTDTQYF. The CDR3 nucleotides are TGCGCCAGCAGCCCGCAGGGGGGAAGCACAGATACGCAGTATTTT.

The V and J genes are TRBV11-1 and TRBJ1-4; TRBD1 aligns across 8 bases. The CDR3 covers 13 residues. CDR1 and CDR2 (germline): SGHAT, FQDESV (reference sequence). The V and J ends lost 6 bases and 5 bases, in that order; junction bases with no gene match: 2. In DNA form, the CDR3 reads TGTGCCAGCAGGGGGACAGGAAATGAAAAACTGTTTTTT. Protein product: CASRGTGNEKLFF.

The V and J genes are TRBV7-6 and TRBJ1-3, with D hard to call. The germline CDR1 and CDR2 sequences are SGHVS and FNYEAQ. V shed 1 base and J shed 4 bases, with 11 bases lying between them. CDR3 size: 15 residues. CDR3 DNA sequence: TGTGCCAGCAGCTTAGATCCGGGGAGCGGAAACACCATATATTTT. Translation: CASSLDPGSGNTIYF. Full variable domain (missing parts from reference TRBV7-6 and TRBJ1-3): GAGVSQSPRYKVTKRGQDVALRCDPISGHVSLYWYRQALGQGPEFLTYFNYEAQQDKSGLPNDRFSAERPEGSISTLTIQRTEQRDSAMYRCASSLDPGSGNTIYFGEGSWLTVV.

The genes are TRBV25-1 and TRBJ2-3; a weak D match, TRBD2 (5 bases). Trimming left V 6 bases short and J 4 bases short, with 14 bases between. Germline lookup yields CDR1 MGHDK and CDR2 SYGVNS. The CDR3 covers 14 residues. For the CDR3, the DNA is TGTGCCAGCAGCCCTGGAGGTGGAGCAGATACGCAGTATTTT. This sequence encodes CASSPGGGADTQYF.

This chain links TRBV14 with TRBJ1-1; D uncertain. This CDR3 is 13 amino acids long. Trimming took 1 base from V and 4 from J, leaving 7 bases between them. Germline CDR1 and CDR2: SGHDN and FVKESK. Written as DNA, the CDR3 is TGTGCCAGCAGCCAAGGATTGGCCACTGAAGCTTTCTTT. Its protein is CASSQGLATEAFF.